Only one count was recorded for the clone carrying this T cell receptor (beta chain). CDR3 size: 16 residues. J lost 3 bases, V lost 3 bases, and 6 bases had no gene match. CDR1 is SGHNT and CDR2 is YENEEA in the germline V gene. This sample is drawn from a study of T cell changes during pregnancy in multiple sclerosis. Profiled with immunoSEQ multiplex PCR; TCRdb holds only in-frame clones, not every one. The data show tens of thousands of clones, under 90% seen once. The sequence was obtained from a female donor in good health, enrolled as a control in a pregnancy study. This specimen consisted of peripheral blood, obtained after pregnancy. The chain employs TRBV11-3 and TRBJ2-2; TRBD2 matches at 8 bases. The CDR3 is CASSFRRGAYTGELFF. The CDR3 region has the DNA TGTGCCAGCAGCTTCAGGCGGGGGGCTTACACCGGGGAGCTGTTTTTT.